This T cell receptor beta chain is drawn from a study of patients and donors after allogeneic stem cell transplantation. MiXCR, applied by TCRdb to the RT-PCR reads, yields one record per CDR3 protein. Seen here are approximately 140,000 distinct CDR3 sequences, about 40% observed once, and the top ten hold 50%. Germline CDR1 is SGHRS and CDR2 is YFSETQ. The length of the CDR3 is 14 residues. Trimming took off 5 bases at V and 1 base at J, with 12 bases between the two ends. This clonotype was observed a handful of times. V is TRBV5-1 and J is TRBJ1-1, with no clear D. The sequence came from a human donor who was either an allogeneic HSCT recipient or a stem cell or donor lymphocyte infusion donor (not recorded which). It is not recorded whose cells these are; they may come from a transplant donor. The sample taken for sequencing was blood, either unsorted or a sorted T cell fraction (not recorded which). The CDR3 DNA is TGCGCCAGCAGGCTTGAATACGGGAACACTGAAGCTTTCTTT. Encoded protein: CASRLEYGNTEAFF.